Below are 14 T cell receptor beta chains sequenced from a single sample in a study of long-term antiretroviral therapy in people with HIV. Version v3.0 of the immunoSEQ assay was performed at survey level. Profiled with immunoSEQ multiplex PCR; TCRdb holds only in-frame clones, not every one. The data show 30,000 to 50,000 clones, with 85% to 90% seen just once and 4% held by the top ten. This specimen was unsorted PBMCs, taken 1.2 years after starting antiretroviral therapy. The receptors derive from a woman in her forties or fifties with HIV.

The gene calls are TRBV4-2 and TRBJ2-7, with D possibly being TRBD1 (6 bases). V lost 1 base and J lost 0, with 10 bases in between. CDR1 and CDR2 (germline): LGHNA, YNFKEQ. The CDR3 sequence is 15 residues long. The CDR3 DNA reads TGTGCCAGCAGCCAAGGGGGGCAGAGCTCCTACGAGCAGTACTTC. Translating it yields CASSQGGQSSYEQYF.

V is TRBV2 and J is TRBJ2-1, with D perhaps TRBD2 (6 bases). Germline CDR1 is SNHLY and CDR2 is FYNNEI. The CDR3 consists of 15 residues. The V gene lost 4 bases and the J gene lost 7 bases, with 17 bases spanning the gap. The CDR3, as DNA: TGTGCCAGCAGTGGTTTTAGCGGACTTGGGAATGAGCAGTTCTTC. The encoded protein is CASSGFSGLGNEQFF.

The chain joins TRBV5-1 to TRBJ2-3; no firm D call. The germline V and J ends were trimmed by 4 bases and 0 bases, with 15 bases remaining between them. The CDR3 extends over 16 amino acids. Germline CDR1 and CDR2: SGHRS and YFSETQ. Written as DNA, the CDR3 is TGCGCCAGCAGCCCACTTACAACTGCTAGCACAGATACGCAGTATTTT. Translation gives CASSPLTTASTDTQYF.

CDR3 residues: CSVQGSHAEAFF. CDR3 nucleotide sequence: TGCAGCGTTCAGGGGTCGCATGCCGAAGCTTTCTTT. The V and J genes are TRBV29-1 and TRBJ1-1; D is possibly TRBD1 (6 bases). Trimming removed 5 bases from V and 8 bases from J, with 15 bases in between. CDR3 length: 12 residues. CDR1 and CDR2 (germline): SQVTM, ANQGSEA. The full variable domain, with the rest looked up from reference TRBV29-1 and TRBJ1-1, is SAVISQKPSRDICQRGTSLTIQCQVDSQVTMMFWYRQQPGQSLTLIATANQGSEATYESGFVIDKFPISRPNLTFSTLTVSNMSPEDSSIYLCSVQGSHAEAFFGQGTRLTVV.

The V gene is TRBV11-2, the J gene TRBJ2-1, with D possibly being TRBD2 (5 bases). Germline CDR1 reads SGHAT; CDR2 reads FQNNGV. The CDR3 length is 13 residues. V lost 6 bases and J 2 bases, leaving 8 bases between the germline ends. CDR3 coding DNA: TGTGCCAGCAGATCCGGGGCCTACAATGAGCAGTTCTTC. This gives the protein CASRSGAYNEQFF.

The chain couples TRBV7-9 to TRBJ2-6; 7 bases agree with TRBD1. The germline V gene encodes CDR1 SEHNR and CDR2 FQNEAQ (reference sequence). The CDR3 runs 18 residues. With 5 bases clipped from V and 0 bases from J, the junction kept 10 bases outside the gene matches. In DNA, the CDR3 is TGTGCCAGCAGCCCAGAGACAGGGTCTGGCTCTGGGGCCAACGTCCTGACTTTC. Translated, it gives CASSPETGSGSGANVLTF.

This chain joins TRBV6-1 and TRBJ2-7; possibly TRBD1 for D (5 bases). The CDR3 runs to 17 residues. The V end lost 2 bases, the J end lost 1 base, and 18 bases lay between the germline ends. Germline lookup yields CDR1 MNHNS and CDR2 SASEGT. DNA of the CDR3: TGTGCCAGCAGTGAAAGTCGAAGGGGAAGGTTTTCCTACGAGCAGTACTTC. As protein: CASSESRRGRFSYEQYF.

V and J are TRBV7-2 and TRBJ1-2; D is undetermined. The germline V gene encodes CDR1 SGHTA and CDR2 FQGNSA. V dropped 2 bases and J dropped 3 bases, with 19 bases sitting between them. This CDR3 has 17 amino acids. The CDR3 nucleotides read TGTGCCAGCAGCTTACGGTCTAACGTAGGATTGGACTATGGCTACACCTTC. Its protein product is CASSLRSNVGLDYGYTF.

The V call is TRBV7-6, the J call TRBJ2-5; possible D gene TRBD1, 5 bases. The CDR3 spans 15 residues. Trimming took off 0 bases at V and 2 bases at J, with 10 bases between the two ends. Per germline, CDR1 SGHVS and CDR2 FNYEAQ. DNA of the CDR3: TGTGCCAGCAGCTTAGCGGTTACAGGTCAAGAGACCCAGTACTTC. Residues: CASSLAVTGQETQYF.

The chain employs TRBV2 and TRBJ2-3, with TRBD1 identical over 8 bases. V shed 6 bases and J 1 base; nucleotides not matched to a gene: 3. This CDR3 is built from 14 residues. Germline V gene data show CDR1 as SNHLY and CDR2 as FYNNEI. The DNA of the CDR3 is TGTGCCAGCAGCCTGACAGGGGGCACAGATACGCAGTATTTT. It specifies CASSLTGGTDTQYF.

The V and J genes are TRBV9 and TRBJ2-7; D possibly corresponds to TRBD2 (6 bases). This CDR3 contains 13 residues. Trimming took 0 bases from V and 6 from J, leaving 10 bases between them. From germline, CDR1 is SGDLS and CDR2 YYNGEE. The CDR3 is CASSVVGGAEQYF. CDR3 DNA: TGTGCCAGCAGCGTAGTTGGAGGGGCCGAGCAGTACTTC.

The rearrangement joins TRBV19 to TRBJ2-7; TRBD1 matches at 11 bases. Germline V gives CDR1 LNHDA, CDR2 SQIVND (reference sequence). This CDR3 spans 15 amino acids. V was pared by 2 bases and J by 3 bases, with 3 bases of the junction left unmatched. CDR3 in DNA: TGTGCCAGTAGTATAAGGACAGGGGGCAGCTACGAGCAGTACTTC. Its translation is CASSIRTGGSYEQYF. The variable domain in full, with the rest retrieved from reference TRBV19 and TRBJ2-7, is DGGITQSPKYLFRKEGQNVTLSCEQNLNHDAMYWYRQDPGQGLRLIYYSQIVNDFQKGDIAEGYSVSREKKESFPLTVTSAQKNPTAFYLCASSIRTGGSYEQYFGPGTRLTVT.

This sequence joins TRBV5-1 and TRBJ2-7; tentative D call: TRBD1 (6 bases). Germline CDR1 SGHRS, CDR2 YFSETQ. The length of the CDR3 is 14 residues. V gave up 5 bases and J gave up 2 bases, with 14 bases separating them. CDR3 sequence (DNA): TGCGCCAGCAGGCGAGAACAGGGAACCTACGAGCAGTACTTC. This translates into CASRREQGTYEQYF.

This chain connects TRBV2 to TRBJ1-2; the D is unclear. Trimming took off 2 bases at V and 2 bases at J, with 21 bases between the two ends. CDR3 length equals 18 residues. Germline values: CDR1 SNHLY, CDR2 FYNNEI. The CDR3 nucleotides read TGTGCCAGCAGTGAAACCAGGAACGGAAACCCATCGAACTATGGCTACACCTTC. Its translation is CASSETRNGNPSNYGYTF.